The 12 T cell receptor beta chains listed next were all sequenced from one sample in a study of blood T cell repertoires in COVID-19. The repertoire was sequenced with immunoSEQ multiplex PCR; TCRdb's copy has only in-frame clones and lacks some. The sample gives more than 90,000 clones, about 88% of which show up once; 1.4% to 1.5% is in the top ten. Sequenced sample: peripheral blood. The receptors stem from a man aged 40-50 years with acute or convalescent COVID-19.

The chain combines TRBV20-1 with TRBJ2-1, with a possible D match to TRBD1 (6 bases). V lost 3 bases to trimming and J lost 12 bases, with 12 bases between them. From germline, CDR1 is DFQATT and CDR2 SNEGSKA (reference sequence). This CDR3 has 11 residues. The CDR3 sequence is CSARGFRGQFF. CDR3 bases: TGCAGTGCTAGGGGGTTCAGGGGGCAGTTCTTC.

This rearrangement joins TRBV5-8 to TRBJ2-3; TRBD1 might be the D (6 bases). V was cut by 1 base and J by 2 bases, with 11 bases left in between. The germline gives CDR1 SGHTS, CDR2 YDEGEE. This CDR3 comprises 15 residues. The CDR3 loop is CASSLPGVNTDTQYF. Written as DNA, the CDR3 is TGTGCCAGCAGCTTGCCAGGGGTGAACACAGATACGCAGTATTTT.

The rearrangement links TRBV5-1 to TRBJ1-3; 7 bases align to TRBD1. After removal of 0 bases from V and 6 bases from J, the junction contained 6 bases not matched to a gene. This CDR3 is 15 amino acids long. CDR1 and CDR2 from the germline V gene are SGHRS and YFSETQ. CDR3 DNA sequence: TGCGCCAGCAGCTTGGGGACAGGACTTGAAAACACCATATATTTT. Translating gives CASSLGTGLENTIYF.

This clone was picked up a small number of times. The chain employs TRBV6-2 or TRBV6-3 and TRBJ1-5; TRBD1 matches at 8 bases. J was trimmed by 3 bases and V by 6 bases; bases with no gene match: 16. The CDR3 consists of 18 residues. Germline V gives CDR1 MNHEY, CDR2 SVGEGT. The CDR3 loop is CASSPGTGTIGLNQPQHF. The CDR3 DNA reads TGTGCCAGCAGCCCGGGGACAGGCACCATCGGACTCAATCAGCCCCAGCATTTT.

This clone was counted a single time. V and J are TRBV11-2 and TRBJ1-1; 8 nucleotides line up with TRBD1. Per the germline V gene, CDR1 is SGHAT and CDR2 is FQNNGV. V shed 2 bases, J shed 6 bases, and the junction held 2 bases outside the gene matches. This CDR3 has 13 residues. CDR3 protein: CASSLLQGAEAFF. DNA of the CDR3: TGTGCCAGCAGCTTATTACAGGGGGCTGAAGCTTTCTTT.

This clone appeared a few times. This rearrangement joins TRBV20-1 to TRBJ1-2, with TRBD1 as a possible D gene (6 bases). CDR3 length equals 11 residues. Germline loops: CDR1 DFQATT, CDR2 SNEGSKA (reference sequence). CDR3: CRAGQSYGYTF. CDR3 DNA sequence: TGCAGAGCAGGACAGTCTTATGGCTACACCTTC.

V usage is TRBV4-2 and J usage is TRBJ2-3; possibly TRBD1 for D (6 bases). V was pared by 0 bases and J by 3 bases, with 10 bases between. The germline CDR1 and CDR2 sequences are LGHNA and YNFKEQ. This CDR3 has 15 residues. The CDR3 coding sequence is TGTGCCAGCAGCCAAGATCGGACAGTTACAGATACGCAGTATTTT. Translating it yields CASSQDRTVTDTQYF.

This clone was detected only once. This chain connects TRBV19 to TRBJ1-4, with D possibly matching TRBD1 (5 bases). This CDR3 region has 14 residues. The germline CDR1 and CDR2 sequences are LNHDA and SQIVND (reference sequence). Trimming stripped 5 bases from V and 2 bases from J, with 9 bases between. CDR3 nucleotide sequence: TGTGCCAGTAGTGCTGGGGCGACTAATGAAAAACTGTTTTTT. Translated: CASSAGATNEKLFF.

The chain uses TRBV6-5 and TRBJ1-2; D unclear. Looked up from germline, CDR1 is MNHEY and CDR2 is SVGAGI. The CDR3 has 11 residues. The V and J ends lost 8 bases and 4 bases respectively, with 8 bases between them. The CDR3 bases are TGTGCCAGCGGAGGGATCTATGGCTACACCTTC. Its protein product is CASGGIYGYTF.

The chain is built from TRBV5-1 and TRBJ2-3; 10 nucleotides match TRBD2. The trim removed 4 bases at V and 6 bases at J, leaving 8 bases unmatched. The CDR3 consists of 15 residues. Germline V gene lookup returns CDR1 SGHRS and CDR2 YFSETQ. In nucleotides, the CDR3 is TGCGCCAGCAGCGACCCGGGACTAGCGTTGGATACGCAGTATTTT. It is translated as CASSDPGLALDTQYF.

This clone came up a few times. This chain uses TRBV6-5 with TRBJ1-6; D might be TRBD1 (6 bases). CDR1 and CDR2 from the germline V gene are MNHEY and SVGAGI. With 6 bases removed from V and 0 bases from J, the gap between germline ends came to 9 bases. The CDR3 runs to 15 residues. CDR3 protein: CASRGTPSYNSPLHF. The CDR3 DNA reads as TGTGCCAGCAGGGGGACACCCTCCTATAATTCACCCCTCCACTTT.

This clone has just a few counts. This chain links TRBV7-9 with TRBJ2-3, with D hard to call. The V gene's germline CDR1 is SEHNR and CDR2 FQNEAQ (reference sequence). CDR3 length: 16 residues. V lost 5 bases and J lost 2, with 17 bases in between. DNA for the CDR3: TGTGCCAGCAGCGCCCCTTACTCGATTGCCACAGATACGCAGTATTTT. Translated: CASSAPYSIATDTQYF. The full variable domain, in which reference TRBV7-9 and TRBJ2-3 provide the parts outside the CDR3, is DTGVSQNPRHKITKRGQNVTFRCDPISEHNRLYWYRQTLGQGPEFLTYFQNEAQLEKSRLLSDRFSAERPKGSFSTLEIQRTEQGDSAMYLCASSAPYSIATDTQYFGPGTRLTVL.